This entry lists 15 T cell receptor beta chains sequenced from one sample in a study of yellow fever vaccine responses in identical twins. TCRdb re-derived calls from the RT-PCR reads in MiXCR, one entry per CDR3 protein. The sample has about 19,000 distinct CDR3 sequences, about 65% seen once. The specimen comprised T cells from blood (PBMCs), unsorted or a sorted subset (not recorded which), sampled before or after yellow fever vaccination (not recorded which). The receptors stem from a woman aged 18-30 years who received the yellow fever vaccine.

The chain is built from TRBV21-1 and TRBJ2-3. TRBV21-1 is a known pseudogene. This CDR3 comprises 14 residues. CDR3 amino acids: CASSKSLSTDTQYF. The CDR3 nucleotides are TGTGCCAGCAGCAAAAGCCTTAGCACAGATACGCAGTATTTT.

This clonotype occurred a few times. The chain is built from TRBV4-2 and TRBJ1-2, with no clear D. Between the trimmed V and J ends, which lost 4 bases and 4 bases, there was a span of 13 bases. Germline-derived CDR1 and CDR2 are LGHNA and YNFKEQ. This CDR3 has 14 amino acids. CDR3 DNA: TGTGCCAGCAGCCTCGTAAGACGTAGCTATGGCTACACCTTC. Protein sequence: CASSLVRRSYGYTF.

This clonotype occurred once. The chain combines TRBV7-3 with TRBJ2-7, with D maybe TRBD2 (6 bases). The CDR3 contains 14 residues. Looked up from germline, CDR1 is SGHTA and CDR2 is FQGTGA. V lost 4 bases and J 2 bases, leaving 12 bases between the germline ends. The chain's CDR3 is CASSSMAGPYEQYF. CDR3 nucleotides: TGTGCCAGCAGCTCAATGGCGGGGCCCTACGAGCAGTACTTC.

The V and J genes are TRBV6-2 or TRBV6-3 and TRBJ1-1; D is ambiguous. Germline loops: CDR1 MNHEY, CDR2 SVGEGT. CDR3 length: 14 residues. Deletions cut 2 bases from V and 0 bases from J, with 7 bases between. The CDR3: CASSYVQMNTEAFF. For the CDR3, the DNA is TGTGCCAGCAGTTACGTACAGATGAACACTGAAGCTTTCTTT.

This clonotype was found a few times. This chain joins TRBV11-3 and TRBJ2-1; 9 bases fit TRBD2. V was pared by 1 base and J by 4 bases, with 5 bases of the junction left unmatched. The CDR3 is made up of 16 amino acids. Germline-derived CDR1 and CDR2 are SGHNT and YENEEA. The CDR3, as DNA: TGTGCCAGCAGCTTAGTGCAGCGGGGGGCTTACAATGAGCAGTTCTTC. Its protein product is CASSLVQRGAYNEQFF.

DNA of the CDR3: TGTGCCAGCTACCAGGGAACCAAAAACATTCAGTACTTC. Translating it yields CASYQGTKNIQYF. The chain has TRBV2 and TRBJ2-4, with D possibly TRBD1 on 5 matching bases. The CDR3 has 13 amino acids. Trimming cost V 8 bases and J 2 bases, with 10 bases left between them. The germline V gene encodes CDR1 SNHLY and CDR2 FYNNEI.

This chain connects TRBV2 to TRBJ2-1, with D possibly being TRBD2 (5 bases). CDR3 length: 15 amino acids. Trimming left V 2 bases short and J 4 bases short, with 12 bases between. CDR1 SNHLY and CDR2 FYNNEI come from the germline V gene. CDR3: CASSELPGIYNEQFF. The CDR3 nucleotides are TGTGCCAGCAGTGAACTTCCGGGGATTTACAATGAGCAGTTCTTC.

This clonotype has more than one count but fewer than ten. This chain uses TRBV6-2 or TRBV6-3 with TRBJ1-1; D remains unclear. Germline CDR1 and CDR2: MNHEY and SVGEGT. V gave up 0 bases and J gave up 6 bases, with 8 bases separating them. This CDR3 region has 13 residues. The CDR3, as DNA: TGTGCCAGCAGTTACTCGGAACGCTCTGAAGCTTTCTTT. Translating gives CASSYSERSEAFF.

Here the CDR3 DNA reads TGTGCCAGCAGCTTAGAACGGGGGCGAGAGACCCAGTACTTC. It encodes CASSLERGRETQYF. The chain links TRBV11-2 to TRBJ2-5, with D perhaps being TRBD1 or TRBD2 (6 bases each). This CDR3 contains 14 residues. The V end was cut by 0 bases, the J end by 4 bases, with 9 bases between. Germline CDR1 and CDR2: SGHAT and FQNNGV.

CDR3 amino acids: CASAGQGRQMNTEAFF. Written as DNA, the CDR3 is TGCGCCAGCGCTGGACAGGGGCGCCAGATGAACACTGAAGCTTTCTTT. The rearrangement joins TRBV10-2 to TRBJ1-1, with 9 nucleotides matching TRBD1. Germline values: CDR1 WSHSY, CDR2 SAAADI. The CDR3 contains 16 residues. The ends lost 8 bases at V and 0 bases at J; junction bases unmatched: 10.

V usage is TRBV10-3 and J usage is TRBJ1-2, with D uncertain. Trimming removed 4 bases at V and 3 bases at J, with 9 bases between. Germline CDR1 is ENHRY and CDR2 is SYGVKD. The CDR3 has 13 residues. CDR3 bases: TGTGCCATCAGTGGTCCATCCGACTATGGCTACACCTTC. Translating it yields CAISGPSDYGYTF.

The chain recombines TRBV29-1 with TRBJ2-1; no clear D gene. Trimming left V 2 bases short and J 8 bases short, with 10 bases between. This CDR3 has 12 amino acids. The germline CDR1 and CDR2 sequences are SQVTM and ANQGSEA. Here the CDR3 reads CSVEHLSYEQFF. The CDR3 nucleotides are TGCAGCGTTGAACATCTTAGCTATGAGCAGTTCTTC.

The CDR3 spells CASSFASSNTGELFF. CDR3 in DNA: TGTGCCAGCAGTTTTGCTTCCTCGAACACCGGGGAGCTGTTTTTT. This rearrangement joins TRBV12-3 or TRBV12-4 to TRBJ2-2, with D uncertain. V was clipped by 3 bases and J by 0 bases, with 8 bases between them. There are 15 residues in the CDR3.

This clonotype was recorded only once. The gene calls are TRBV11-1 and TRBJ2-7, with a weak D call TRBD2 (5 bases). CDR3 length: 14 residues. Germline V gives CDR1 SGHAT, CDR2 FQDESV (reference sequence). Trimming cost V 2 bases and J 2 bases, with 10 bases left between them. The CDR3 protein is CASSLSSRTYEQYF. The CDR3 region has the DNA TGTGCCAGCAGCTTATCTAGCAGAACCTACGAGCAGTACTTC.

The rearrangement links TRBV29-1 to TRBJ2-7; the match to TRBD2 covers 9 bases. J was trimmed by 3 bases and V by 5 bases; bases with no gene match: 5. CDR1 and CDR2 (germline): SQVTM, ANQGSEA. This CDR3 has 13 residues. This CDR3 is CSVRSSGIYEQYF. The CDR3 DNA reads TGCAGCGTTAGGTCTAGCGGGATCTACGAGCAGTACTTC.